This TCR beta chain derives from a study of T cells in tuberculosis. Study information: This South African cohort compared adolescents with or without latent tuberculosis against adults with active tuberculosis. Within 7 days of starting treatment, or before, PBMC were stored.

General study points: Samples were chosen by availability of cryopreserved specimens.

As for time point: new active TB diagnosis, blood taken before or within 7 days of starting treatment. TCRdb keeps only in-frame clones here, not all; method: immunoSEQ multiplex PCR. The sample holds 30,000 or so clones, more than 70% seen once. Note on this clone: What it binds is not known.

The input for sequencing was PBMCs, taken at tuberculosis diagnosis. The sequence came from an adult with tuberculosis.

The CDR3 protein is CASSRGAEDNEQFF. In nucleotides, the CDR3 is TGTGCCAGCAGCCGAGGAGCGGAGGACAATGAGCAGTTCTTC. J is TRBJ2-1 and V is TRBV7-9; a possible D gene is TRBD2 (5 bases). This CDR3 is built from 14 residues. Germline CDR1 is SEHNR and CDR2 is FQNEAQ (reference sequence). V was clipped by 5 bases and J by 5 bases, with 13 bases between them.